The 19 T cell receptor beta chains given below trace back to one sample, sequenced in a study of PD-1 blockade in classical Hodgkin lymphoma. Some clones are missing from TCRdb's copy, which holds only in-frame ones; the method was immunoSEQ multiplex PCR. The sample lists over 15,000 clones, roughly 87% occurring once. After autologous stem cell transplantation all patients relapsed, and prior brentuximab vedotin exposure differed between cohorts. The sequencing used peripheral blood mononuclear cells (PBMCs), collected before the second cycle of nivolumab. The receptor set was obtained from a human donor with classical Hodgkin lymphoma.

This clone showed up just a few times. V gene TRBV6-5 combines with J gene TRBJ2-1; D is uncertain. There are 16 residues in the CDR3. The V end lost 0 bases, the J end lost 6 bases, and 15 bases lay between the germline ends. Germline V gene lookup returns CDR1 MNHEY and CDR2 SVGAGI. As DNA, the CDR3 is TGTGCCAGCAGTTACTCGCAAGGTTTTGTACCCAATGAGCAGTTCTTC. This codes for CASSYSQGFVPNEQFF.

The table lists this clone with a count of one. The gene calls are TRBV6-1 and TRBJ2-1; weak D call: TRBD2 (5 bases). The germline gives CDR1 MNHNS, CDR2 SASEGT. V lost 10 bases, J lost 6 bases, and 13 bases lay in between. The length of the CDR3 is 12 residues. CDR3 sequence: CATNGVRNEQFF. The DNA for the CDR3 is TGTGCCACCAACGGGGTACGCAATGAGCAGTTCTTC.

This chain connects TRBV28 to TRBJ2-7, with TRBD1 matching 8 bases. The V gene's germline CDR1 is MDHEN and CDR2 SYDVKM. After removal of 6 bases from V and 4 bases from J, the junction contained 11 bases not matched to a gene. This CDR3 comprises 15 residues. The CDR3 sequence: CASSRTGGSLYEQYF. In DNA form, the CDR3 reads TGTGCCAGCAGCCGTACAGGGGGTTCTTTGTACGAGCAGTACTTC.

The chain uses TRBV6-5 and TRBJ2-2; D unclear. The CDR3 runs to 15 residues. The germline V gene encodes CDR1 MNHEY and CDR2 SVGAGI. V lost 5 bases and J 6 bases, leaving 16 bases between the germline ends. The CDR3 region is CASSLDGLGPGELFF. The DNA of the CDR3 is TGTGCCAGCAGTCTGGACGGATTAGGCCCCGGGGAGCTGTTTTTT.

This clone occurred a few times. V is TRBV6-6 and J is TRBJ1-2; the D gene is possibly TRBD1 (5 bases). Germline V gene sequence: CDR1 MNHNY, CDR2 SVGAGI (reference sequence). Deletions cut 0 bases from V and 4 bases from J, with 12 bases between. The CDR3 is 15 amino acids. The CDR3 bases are TGTGCCAGCAGTTACTCGATTGGGGGTGGCTATGGCTACACCTTC. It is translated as CASSYSIGGGYGYTF.

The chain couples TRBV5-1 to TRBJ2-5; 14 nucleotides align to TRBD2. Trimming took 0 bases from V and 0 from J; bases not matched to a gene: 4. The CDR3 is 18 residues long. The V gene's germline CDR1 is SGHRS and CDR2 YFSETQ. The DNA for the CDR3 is TGCGCCAGCAGCTTGGGGACTAGCGGGGGGATGAACCAAGAGACCCAGTACTTC. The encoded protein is CASSLGTSGGMNQETQYF.

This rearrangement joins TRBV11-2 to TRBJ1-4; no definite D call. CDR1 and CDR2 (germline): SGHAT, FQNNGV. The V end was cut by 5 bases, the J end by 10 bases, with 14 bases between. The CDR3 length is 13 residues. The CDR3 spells CASSQASDGKLFF. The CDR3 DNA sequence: TGTGCCAGCAGCCAAGCATCCGATGGAAAACTGTTTTTT.

The CDR3 protein is CASSDVDFSYNEQFF. CDR3 coding DNA: TGTGCCAGCAGTGATGTTGATTTCTCCTACAATGAGCAGTTCTTC. The V call is TRBV2, the J call TRBJ2-1; D remains ambiguous. V lost 3 bases and J 0 bases, leaving 9 bases between the germline ends. CDR3 length: 15 residues. Germline lookup yields CDR1 SNHLY and CDR2 FYNNEI.

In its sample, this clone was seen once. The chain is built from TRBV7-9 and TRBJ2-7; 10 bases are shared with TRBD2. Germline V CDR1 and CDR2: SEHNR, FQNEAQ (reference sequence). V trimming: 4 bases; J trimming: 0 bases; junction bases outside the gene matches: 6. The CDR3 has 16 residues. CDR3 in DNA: TGTGCCAGCAGCTGGCTAGCGGGGGCCACCTCCTACGAGCAGTACTTC. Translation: CASSWLAGATSYEQYF.

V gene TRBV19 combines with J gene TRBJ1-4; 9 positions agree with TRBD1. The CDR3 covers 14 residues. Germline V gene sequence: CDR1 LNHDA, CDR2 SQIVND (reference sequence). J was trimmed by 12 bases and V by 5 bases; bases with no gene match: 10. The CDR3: CASSPGTGSYELFF. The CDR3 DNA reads TGTGCCAGTAGTCCCGGGACAGGGTCTTACGAACTGTTTTTT.

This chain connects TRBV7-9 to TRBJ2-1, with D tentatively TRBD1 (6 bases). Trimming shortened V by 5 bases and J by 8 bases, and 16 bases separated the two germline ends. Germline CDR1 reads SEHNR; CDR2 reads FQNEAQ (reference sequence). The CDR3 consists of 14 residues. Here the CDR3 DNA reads TGTGCCAGCAGCGGGACACAACAACGGGATGAGCAGTTCTTC. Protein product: CASSGTQQRDEQFF.

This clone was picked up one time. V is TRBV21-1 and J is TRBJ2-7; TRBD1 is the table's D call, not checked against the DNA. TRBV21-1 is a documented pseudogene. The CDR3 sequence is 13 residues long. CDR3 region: CASSKEHSYEQYF. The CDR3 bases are TGTGCCAGCAGCAAAGAACACTCCTACGAGCAGTACTTC.

The CDR3, as DNA: TGTGCCAGCAGCCCGACTAGCGGGAGACACCAAGAGACCCAGTACTTC. Its protein product is CASSPTSGRHQETQYF. V gene TRBV11-2 combines with J gene TRBJ2-5, with 12 bases lining up with TRBD2. Per germline, CDR1 SGHAT and CDR2 FQNNGV. The CDR3 consists of 16 residues. V shed 5 bases, J shed 0 bases, and the junction held 4 bases outside the gene matches.

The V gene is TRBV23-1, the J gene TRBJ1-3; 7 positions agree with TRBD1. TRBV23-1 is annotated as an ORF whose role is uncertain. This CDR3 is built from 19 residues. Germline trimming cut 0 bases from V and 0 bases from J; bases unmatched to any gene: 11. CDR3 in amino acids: CASSQSSGTEDYSGNTIYF. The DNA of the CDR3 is TGCGCCAGCAGTCAATCGTCCGGGACAGAGGATTACTCTGGAAACACCATATATTTT.

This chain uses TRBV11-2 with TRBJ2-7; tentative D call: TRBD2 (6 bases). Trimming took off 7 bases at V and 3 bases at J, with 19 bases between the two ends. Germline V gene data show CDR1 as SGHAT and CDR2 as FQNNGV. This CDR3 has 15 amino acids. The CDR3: CASTQMGPGVYEQYF. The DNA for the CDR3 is TGTGCCAGCACCCAAATGGGACCGGGGGTCTACGAGCAGTACTTC.

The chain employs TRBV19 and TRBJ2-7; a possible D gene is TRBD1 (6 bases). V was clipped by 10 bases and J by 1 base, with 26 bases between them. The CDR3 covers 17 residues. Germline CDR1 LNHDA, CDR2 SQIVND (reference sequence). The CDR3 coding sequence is TGTGCCAACTCGATCAACCACGGACAGCACGATTCCTACGAGCAGTACTTC. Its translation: CANSINHGQHDSYEQYF.

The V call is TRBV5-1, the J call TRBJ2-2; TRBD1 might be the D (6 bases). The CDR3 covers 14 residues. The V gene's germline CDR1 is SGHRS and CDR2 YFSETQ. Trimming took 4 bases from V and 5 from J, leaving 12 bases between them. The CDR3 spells CASSPGTLTGELFF. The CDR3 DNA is TGCGCCAGCAGCCCGGGGACATTAACCGGGGAGCTGTTTTTT. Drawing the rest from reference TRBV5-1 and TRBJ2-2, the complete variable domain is KAGVTQTPRYLIKTRGQQVTLSCSPISGHRSVSWYQQTPGQGLQFLFEYFSETQRNKGNFPGRFSGRQFSNSRSEMNVSTLELGDSALYLCASSPGTLTGELFFGEGSRLTVL.

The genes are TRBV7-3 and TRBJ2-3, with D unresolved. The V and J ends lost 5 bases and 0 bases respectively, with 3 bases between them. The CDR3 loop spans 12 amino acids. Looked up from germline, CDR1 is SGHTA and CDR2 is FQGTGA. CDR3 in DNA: TGTGCCAGCAGCCCAAGCACAGATACGCAGTATTTT. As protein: CASSPSTDTQYF.

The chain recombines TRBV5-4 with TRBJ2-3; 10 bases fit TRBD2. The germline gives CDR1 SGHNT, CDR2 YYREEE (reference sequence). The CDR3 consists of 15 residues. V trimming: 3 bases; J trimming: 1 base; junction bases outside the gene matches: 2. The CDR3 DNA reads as TGTGCCAGCAGCTCCGGGACTAGCGGCACAGATACGCAGTATTTT. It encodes CASSSGTSGTDTQYF.